A single sample is the source of the 4 T cell receptor beta chains below, sequenced in a study of blood T cell repertoires in COVID-19. This table comes from immunoSEQ multiplex PCR, and its TCRdb copy is limited to in-frame clones, with some not included. The data hold under 150,000 clones, with approximately 81% observed a single time. The sample comprised peripheral blood. Every receptor here comes from an elderly woman with acute or convalescent COVID-19.

This chain uses TRBV28 with TRBJ2-3; 7 bases agree with TRBD1. This CDR3 comprises 14 residues. The V and J ends lost 3 bases and 7 bases, in that order; junction bases with no gene match: 7. The germline CDR1 and CDR2 sequences are MDHEN and SYDVKM. The CDR3: CASSLGTAVNTQYF. The DNA for the CDR3 is TGTGCCAGCAGTTTGGGGACAGCTGTCAATACGCAGTATTTT.

The rearrangement joins TRBV28 to TRBJ1-1; 8 nucleotides match TRBD1. With V trimmed by 5 bases and J by 5 bases, 7 bases remained unmatched. CDR3 length equals 14 residues. Germline V gene sequence: CDR1 MDHEN, CDR2 SYDVKM. CDR3 DNA: TGTGCCAGCAGTAAACAGAGACAGGGGACTGAAGCTTTCTTT. Translated, it gives CASSKQRQGTEAFF.

The chain employs TRBV6-5 and TRBJ1-2, with a possible D match to TRBD1 (6 bases). V dropped 4 bases and J dropped 6 bases, with 15 bases sitting between them. The CDR3 is made up of 14 amino acids. Germline values: CDR1 MNHEY, CDR2 SVGAGI. As DNA, the CDR3 is TGTGCCAGCAGTTCGACAGGATTGACACATGGCTACACCTTC. The encoded protein is CASSSTGLTHGYTF.

This clone was seen more than once but under ten times. The chain couples TRBV25-1 to TRBJ2-5; 12 bases agree with TRBD2. The ends lost 4 bases at V and 5 bases at J; junction bases unmatched: 5. CDR1 is MGHDK, CDR2 SYGVNS, per germline. The CDR3 has 15 amino acids. CDR3: CASSVRLAGGETQYF. The CDR3 nucleotides are TGTGCCAGCAGTGTAAGGCTAGCGGGAGGGGAGACCCAGTACTTC.